A single sample gave rise to the 18 T cell receptor beta chains below, sequenced in a study of T cells expressing NK-cell markers. TCRdb re-analyzed the 5' RACE reads; it lists each CDR3 protein once, without DNA. The sample table sets out around 550,000 distinct CDR3 sequences. Sequenced input: blood T cells: a sorted CD56 or NKG2C T cell subset, CD4+ or CD8+ T cells, or bulk PBMC T cells (not recorded which). The receptors stem from a man younger than 35 in good health.

V gene TRBV12-3 or TRBV12-4 combines with J gene TRBJ2-7. CDR3 length: 14 residues. CDR3 sequence: CASSLGLGSYEQYF.

This sequence joins TRBV20-1 and TRBJ2-5; TCRdb's D call, TRBD1, is unchecked because there is no DNA. The CDR3 has 13 amino acids. Germline values: CDR1 DFQATT, CDR2 SNEGSKA (reference sequence). The CDR3 loop is CSAKGQSGETQYF.

This rearrangement joins TRBV9 to TRBJ2-1; there is no DNA to check the TCRdb D call of TRBD2. The CDR3 sequence is 18 residues long. Germline CDR1 is SGDLS and CDR2 is YYNGEE. Here the CDR3 reads CASSVSSHTSGSYNEQFF. The whole variable domain, remainder taken from reference TRBV9 and TRBJ2-1, is DSGVTQTPKHLITATGQRVTLRCSPRSGDLSVYWYQQSLDQGLQFLIQYYNGEERAKGNILERFSAQQFPDLHSELNLSSLELGDSALYFCASSVSSHTSGSYNEQFFGPGTRLTVL.

The chain joins TRBV5-1 to TRBJ2-7; there is no DNA to check the TCRdb D call of TRBD1. Germline values: CDR1 SGHRS, CDR2 YFSETQ. The CDR3 is made up of 15 amino acids. CDR3 sequence reads: CASSLRGQQMYEQYF.

V usage is TRBV5-5 and J usage is TRBJ2-7; the D call of TRBD1 rests on TCRdb alone, since no DNA is present to check it. The CDR3 has 14 residues. Germline V CDR1 and CDR2: SGHKS, YYEKEE (reference sequence). The CDR3 sequence is CASRMDTPWDEQYF.

The chain recombines TRBV6-2 or TRBV6-3 with TRBJ1-1. The CDR3 is 15 amino acids. The V gene's germline CDR1 is MNHEY and CDR2 SVGEGT. The CDR3 protein is CASSFRLGMNTEAFF.

The chain links TRBV14 to TRBJ2-5; TCRdb gives TRBD2 as the D gene, but with no DNA this cannot be confirmed. Germline CDR1 SGHDN, CDR2 FVKESK. This CDR3 spans 17 amino acids. CDR3 in amino acids: CASSPGLAGSYQETQYF.

This chain joins TRBV25-1 and TRBJ2-5. Looked up from germline, CDR1 is MGHDK and CDR2 is SYGVNS. The CDR3 is 13 residues long. CDR3 sequence: CASRPADRETQYF.

This chain links TRBV11-1 with TRBJ2-1; TCRdb selects TRBD1, and the lack of DNA leaves this call unchecked. CDR1 is SGHAT and CDR2 is FQDESV in the germline V gene (reference sequence). This CDR3 is 19 amino acids long. The CDR3 sequence: CASSLQWAMAGLGEYEQFF.

This chain joins TRBV24-1 and TRBJ2-2; TCRdb reports TRBD1, a call that lacks DNA to check it against. This CDR3 spans 15 amino acids. CDR1 KGHDR and CDR2 SFDVKD come from the germline V gene. CDR3 protein: CATSDPTALTGELFF.

The V call is TRBV7-9, the J call TRBJ2-1; the TCRdb call, TRBD1, lacks DNA for checking. Germline CDR1 and CDR2: SEHNR and FQNEAQ (reference sequence). CDR3 length: 14 amino acids. The CDR3 protein is CASSLQGGVNEQFF.

CDR3 region: CASSASAQGYHEQYF. V usage is TRBV12-3 or TRBV12-4 and J usage is TRBJ2-7; TCRdb returns TRBD1, unconfirmable since there is no DNA. CDR3 length equals 15 residues.

The CDR3 is CASSFFSRSSDPTDTQYF. This chain uses TRBV7-8 with TRBJ2-3. Germline V gene sequence: CDR1 SGHVS, CDR2 FQNEAQ. The CDR3 runs 18 residues.

The rearrangement joins TRBV9 to TRBJ2-7. The CDR3 sequence is 13 residues long. Germline V gene lookup returns CDR1 SGDLS and CDR2 YYNGEE. The CDR3 loop reads CASSVGGSYEQYF.

This chain uses TRBV5-1 with TRBJ2-7; as DNA is missing, the TRBD1 call by TCRdb cannot be tested. Germline-derived CDR1 and CDR2 are SGHRS and YFSETQ. The CDR3 runs to 15 residues. CDR3: CASRSPQGASGEQYF.

CDR3 sequence: CASSLRGTGLHYGYTF. The chain combines TRBV7-8 with TRBJ1-2; the D gene TCRdb calls, TRBD1, cannot be checked with no DNA. This CDR3 contains 16 residues. Germline CDR1 is SGHVS and CDR2 is FQNEAQ. Together with reference TRBV7-8 and TRBJ1-2, the CDR3 gives the full variable domain: GAGVSQSPRYKVAKRGQDVALRCDPISGHVSLFWYQQALGQGPEFLTYFQNEAQLDKSGLPSDRFFAERPEGSVSTLKIQRTQQEDSAVYLCASSLRGTGLHYGYTFGSGTRLTVV.

The chain carries TRBV12-3 or TRBV12-4 and TRBJ2-7; the TRBD1 assignment by TCRdb is unverifiable without DNA. The CDR3 runs to 13 residues. The CDR3 spells CASSMTGVYEQYF.

This chain connects TRBV3-1 to TRBJ2-1. The length of the CDR3 is 12 residues. Germline V gene sequence: CDR1 LGHDT, CDR2 YNNKEL (reference sequence). The chain's CDR3 is CASSQVEGLQFF.